The clone carrying this TCR beta chain was counted a single time. The sample comes from a study of cytomegalovirus exposure and HLA in healthy donors. The study ran its PCR with 60 Vbeta and 13 Jbeta primers. Sequencing was performed with immunoSEQ multiplex PCR; in TCRdb, only in-frame clones are kept and a portion is missing. The sample lists some 130,000 clones, approximately 81% occurring once. In germline, CDR1 is MDHEN, CDR2 SYDVKM. The CDR3 sequence is 16 residues long. V was pared by 5 bases and J by 8 bases, with 13 bases of the junction left unmatched. The chain is built from TRBV28 and TRBJ1-4; 8 bases map to TRBD1. This clonotype was sampled from a male donor in good health and CMV-seronegative. The sample taken for sequencing was PBMCs. In DNA, the CDR3 is TGTGCCAGCAGTCCCACTCTGACAGGGGTTCTAGAAAAACTGTTTTTT. It codes for CASSPTLTGVLEKLFF. The variable domain in full, completed from reference TRBV28 and TRBJ1-4, reads DVKVTQSSRYLVKRTGEKVFLECVQDMDHENMFWYRQDPGLGLRLIYFSYDVKMKEKGDIPEGYSVSREKKERFSLILESASTNQTSMYLCASSPTLTGVLEKLFFGSGTQLSVL.